These 9 T cell receptor beta chains came from one sample sequenced in a study of blood T cell repertoires in COVID-19. Here immunoSEQ multiplex PCR was the method, and the copy in TCRdb shows in-frame clones only, minus some. The data contain 250,000 or so clones, approximately 85% of them singletons. Sequencing was performed on peripheral blood. The receptors were sampled from a woman in her 70s with acute or convalescent COVID-19.

This sequence joins TRBV19 and TRBJ1-5; no clear D gene. The CDR3 sequence is 15 residues long. The germline CDR1 and CDR2 sequences are LNHDA and SQIVND (reference sequence). V was shortened by 5 bases and J by 0 bases, with 11 bases between the two germline ends. For the CDR3, the DNA is TGTGCCAGTAGTGCTAGCAGAGTTAGCAATCAGCCCCAGCATTTT. Amino acids: CASSASRVSNQPQHF.

This clone was detected only a few times. J is TRBJ1-5 and V is TRBV27; maybe TRBD1 (5 bases). This CDR3 spans 15 amino acids. CDR1 and CDR2 from the germline V gene are MNHEY and SMNVEV (reference sequence). The V end lost 4 bases, the J end lost 2 bases, and 12 bases lay between the germline ends. The CDR3 reads CASSWGGVGNQPQHF. The CDR3 DNA sequence: TGTGCCAGCAGTTGGGGGGGGGTGGGCAATCAGCCCCAGCATTTT.

Note on this clone: Other DNA sequences within the sample encode an identical CDR3. This chain joins TRBV30 and TRBJ1-2, with D possibly matching TRBD1 (5 bases). Trimming left V 3 bases short and J 3 bases short, with 5 bases between. Germline CDR1 and CDR2: GTSNPN and SVGIG (reference sequence). The CDR3 consists of 11 residues. The CDR3 DNA is TGTGCCTGGAGCAGGGACTATGGCTACACCTTC. This gives the protein CAWSRDYGYTF. The variable domain in full, completed from reference TRBV30 and TRBJ1-2, reads SQTIHQWPATLVQPVGSPLSLECTVEGTSNPNLYWYRQAAGRGLQLLFYSVGIGQISSEVPQNLSASRPQDRQFILSSKKLLLSDSGFYLCAWSRDYGYTFGSGTRLTVV.

The genes are TRBV4-3 and TRBJ2-1; D unclear. This CDR3 has 17 amino acids. The germline V and J ends were trimmed by 3 bases and 4 bases, with 19 bases remaining between them. Germline V gene sequence: CDR1 LGHNA, CDR2 YSLEER. CDR3 sequence reads: CASSQLRQVKVYNEQFF. The CDR3 DNA reads TGCGCCAGCAGCCAGCTCCGCCAGGTGAAGGTTTACAATGAGCAGTTCTTC.

The chain combines TRBV27 with TRBJ2-2; 10 nucleotides align to TRBD1. The ends lost 4 bases at V and 6 bases at J; junction bases unmatched: 8. Germline CDR1 and CDR2: MNHEY and SMNVEV (reference sequence). The CDR3 is made up of 16 amino acids. The CDR3 sequence is CASSSWTGGFSGELFF. The CDR3, as DNA: TGTGCCAGCAGTTCATGGACAGGGGGGTTCTCCGGGGAGCTGTTTTTT.

J is TRBJ1-5 and V is TRBV6-1, with TRBD1 as a possible D gene (5 bases). With 4 bases removed from V and 0 bases from J, the gap between germline ends came to 16 bases. This CDR3 spans 17 amino acids. The germline CDR1 and CDR2 sequences are MNHNS and SASEGT. DNA for the CDR3: TGTGCCAGCAGTGCGGGGGAGCCGACAAATAGCAATCAGCCCCAGCATTTT. It specifies CASSAGEPTNSNQPQHF.

The rearrangement links TRBV6-5 to TRBJ1-1; unclear D gene. Per germline, CDR1 MNHEY and CDR2 SVGAGI. The CDR3 runs 15 residues. V was pared by 6 bases and J by 2 bases, with 16 bases between. CDR3 DNA: TGTGCCAGCAGCCTCTTACAGAGTTTCAACACTGAAGCTTTCTTT. This sequence encodes CASSLLQSFNTEAFF.

The chain has TRBV7-9 and TRBJ2-7; possible D gene TRBD1, 5 bases. Trimming stripped 3 bases from V and 6 bases from J, with 21 bases between. This CDR3 is built from 16 residues. Germline V gene lookup returns CDR1 SEHNR and CDR2 FQNEAQ (reference sequence). CDR3 loop: CASSFQGQPWFSEQYF. DNA for the CDR3: TGTGCCAGCAGCTTTCAGGGCCAACCTTGGTTTAGCGAGCAGTACTTC.

This rearrangement joins TRBV19 to TRBJ1-2, with 10 bases identical to TRBD1. The germline CDR1 and CDR2 sequences are LNHDA and SQIVND (reference sequence). The CDR3 is 15 residues long. Germline trimming cut 5 bases from V and 8 bases from J; bases unmatched to any gene: 11. The CDR3 is CASSPTGTGVWGYTF. As DNA, the CDR3 is TGTGCCAGTAGTCCGACCGGGACAGGGGTATGGGGCTACACCTTC.